The source of this TCR beta chain is a study of blood T cell repertoires in COVID-19. CDR3 length: 16 amino acids. Per the germline V gene, CDR1 is MGHRA and CDR2 is YSYEKL. Deletions cut 1 base from V and 3 bases from J, with 12 bases between. Original processing notes: The assay estimated nucleated cells by amplifying reference gene primers. The table came from immunoSEQ multiplex PCR; TCRdb's copy has only in-frame clones and leaves some out. D and trimming were read from the DNA, whereas the V and J calls and clone size are those reported in that table. The sample consists of some 250,000 clones, around three quarters of them appearing once.

The sample comprised peripheral blood. The sequence was obtained from a woman of 80 years or more with acute or convalescent COVID-19. The rearrangement uses TRBV4-1 and TRBJ2-2, with D tentatively TRBD2 (6 bases). CDR3 sequence (DNA): TGCGCCAGCAGCCAAGGTGGGGGGTTTTACACCGGGGAGCTGTTTTTT. Translating gives CASSQGGGFYTGELFF.